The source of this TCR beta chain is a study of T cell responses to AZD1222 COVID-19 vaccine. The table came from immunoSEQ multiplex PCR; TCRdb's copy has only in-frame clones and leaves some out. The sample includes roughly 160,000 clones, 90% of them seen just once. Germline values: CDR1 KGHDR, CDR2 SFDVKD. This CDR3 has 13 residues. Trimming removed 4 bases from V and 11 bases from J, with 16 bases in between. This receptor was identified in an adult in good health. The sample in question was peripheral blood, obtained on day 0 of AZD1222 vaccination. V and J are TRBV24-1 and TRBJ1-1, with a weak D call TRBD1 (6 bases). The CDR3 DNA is TGTGCCACCAGTGACCTCTCGACAGGTCGGGCTTTCTTT. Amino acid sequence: CATSDLSTGRAFF.